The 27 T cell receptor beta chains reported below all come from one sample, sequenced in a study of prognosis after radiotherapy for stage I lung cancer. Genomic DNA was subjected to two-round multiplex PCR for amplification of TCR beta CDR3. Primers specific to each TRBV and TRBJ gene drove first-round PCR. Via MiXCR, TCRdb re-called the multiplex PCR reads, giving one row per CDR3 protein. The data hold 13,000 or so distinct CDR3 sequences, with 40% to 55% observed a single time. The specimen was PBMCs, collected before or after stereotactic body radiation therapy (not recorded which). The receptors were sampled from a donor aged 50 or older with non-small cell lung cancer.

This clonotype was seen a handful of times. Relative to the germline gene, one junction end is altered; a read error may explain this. As DNA, the CDR3 is TGTGCCAGCAGCCAGCAGGGACTAGCGGGAGCAGAGACCAAGTACTTC. It is translated as CASSQQGLAGAETKYF. The genes are TRBV14 and TRBJ2-5, with 14 bases that match TRBD2. Germline V gives CDR1 SGHDN, CDR2 FVKESK. CDR3 length: 16 residues.

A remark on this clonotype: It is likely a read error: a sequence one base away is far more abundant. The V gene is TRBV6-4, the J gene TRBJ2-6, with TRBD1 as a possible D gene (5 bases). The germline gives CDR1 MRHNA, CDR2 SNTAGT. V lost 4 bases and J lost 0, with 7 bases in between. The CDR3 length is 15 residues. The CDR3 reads CASSVGHSGANVLTF. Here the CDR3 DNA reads TGTGCCAGCAGTGTCGGACACTCTGGGGCCAACGTCCTGACTTTC.

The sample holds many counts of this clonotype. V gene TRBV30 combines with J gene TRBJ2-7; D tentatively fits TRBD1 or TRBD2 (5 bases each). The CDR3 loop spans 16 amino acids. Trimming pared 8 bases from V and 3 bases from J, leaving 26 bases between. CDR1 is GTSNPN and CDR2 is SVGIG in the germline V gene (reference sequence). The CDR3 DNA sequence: TGTGCCGGGACCTACGATAGTTTTGAGGGCAACTACGAGCAGTACTTC. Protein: CAGTYDSFEGNYEQYF.

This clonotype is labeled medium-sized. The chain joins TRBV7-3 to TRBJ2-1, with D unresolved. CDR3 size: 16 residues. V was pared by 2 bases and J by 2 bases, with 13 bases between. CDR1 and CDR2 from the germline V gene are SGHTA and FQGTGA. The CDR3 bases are TGTGCCAGCAGCTTAGACGGAGTGGCGCCCTACAATGAGCAGTTCTTC. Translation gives CASSLDGVAPYNEQFF.

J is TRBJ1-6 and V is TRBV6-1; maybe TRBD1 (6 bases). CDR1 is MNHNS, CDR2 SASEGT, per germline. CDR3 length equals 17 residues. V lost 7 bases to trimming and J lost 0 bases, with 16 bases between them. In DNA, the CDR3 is TGTGCCAGCACCTACAGGGCGTGTGGCTCCTATAATTCACCCCTCCACTTT. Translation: CASTYRACGSYNSPLHF.

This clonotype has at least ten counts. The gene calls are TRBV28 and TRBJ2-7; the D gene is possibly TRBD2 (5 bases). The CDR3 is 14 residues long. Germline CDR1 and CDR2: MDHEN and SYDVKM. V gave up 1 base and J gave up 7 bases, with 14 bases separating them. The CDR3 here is CASSLSDYPREQYF. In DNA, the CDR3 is TGTGCCAGCAGTTTATCCGACTATCCGCGAGAGCAGTACTTC. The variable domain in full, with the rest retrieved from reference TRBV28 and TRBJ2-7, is DVKVTQSSRYLVKRTGEKVFLECVQDMDHENMFWYRQDPGLGLRLIYFSYDVKMKEKGDIPEGYSVSREKKERFSLILESASTNQTSMYLCASSLSDYPREQYFGPGTRLTVT.

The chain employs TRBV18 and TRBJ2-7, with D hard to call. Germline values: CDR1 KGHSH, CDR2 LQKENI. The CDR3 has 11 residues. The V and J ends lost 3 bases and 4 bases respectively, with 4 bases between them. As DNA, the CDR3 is TGTGCCAGCTCACCTGGGTACGAGCAGTACTTC. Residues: CASSPGYEQYF.

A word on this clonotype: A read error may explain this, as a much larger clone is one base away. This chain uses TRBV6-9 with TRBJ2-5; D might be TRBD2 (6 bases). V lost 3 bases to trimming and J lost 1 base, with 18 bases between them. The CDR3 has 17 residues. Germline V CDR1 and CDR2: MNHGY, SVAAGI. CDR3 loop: CASSYLIGLTLQETQYF. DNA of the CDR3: TGTGCCAGCAGTTACTTGATAGGACTAACCCTCCAAGAGACCCAGTACTTC.

The CDR3 nucleotides are TGTGCCAGCAGCTTATACGAGAACTATGGCTACACCTTC. Amino acid sequence: CASSLYENYGYTF. The V and J genes are TRBV7-2 and TRBJ1-2; no definite D call. Germline V gene data show CDR1 as SGHTA and CDR2 as FQGNSA. Trimming took off 2 bases at V and 2 bases at J, with 6 bases between the two ends. The CDR3 runs 13 residues.

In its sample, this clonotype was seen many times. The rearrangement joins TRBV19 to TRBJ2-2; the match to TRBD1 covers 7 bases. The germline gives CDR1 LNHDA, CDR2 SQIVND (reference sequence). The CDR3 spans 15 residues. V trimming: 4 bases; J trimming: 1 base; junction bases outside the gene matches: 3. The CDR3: CASSRQGLNTGELFF. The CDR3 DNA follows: TGTGCCAGTAGTAGACAGGGCCTGAACACCGGGGAGCTGTTTTTT.

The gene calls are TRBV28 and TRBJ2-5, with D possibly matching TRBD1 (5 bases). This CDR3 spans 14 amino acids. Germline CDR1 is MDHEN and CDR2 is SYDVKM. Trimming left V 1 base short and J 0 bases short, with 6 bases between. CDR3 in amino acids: CASSLSGNQETQYF. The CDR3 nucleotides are TGTGCCAGCAGTTTATCAGGGAACCAAGAGACCCAGTACTTC.

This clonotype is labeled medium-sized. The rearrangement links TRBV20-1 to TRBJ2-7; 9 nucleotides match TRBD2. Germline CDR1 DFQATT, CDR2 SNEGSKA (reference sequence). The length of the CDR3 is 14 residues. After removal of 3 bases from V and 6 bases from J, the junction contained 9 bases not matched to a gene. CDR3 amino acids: CSARLAGLLGEQYF. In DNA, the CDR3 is TGCAGTGCTAGGCTAGCGGGATTATTAGGCGAGCAGTACTTC.

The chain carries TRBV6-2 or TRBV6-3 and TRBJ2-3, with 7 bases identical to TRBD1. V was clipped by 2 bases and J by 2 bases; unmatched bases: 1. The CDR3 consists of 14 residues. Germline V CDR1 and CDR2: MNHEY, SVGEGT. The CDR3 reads CASSYGQATDTQYF. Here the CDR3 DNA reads TGTGCCAGCAGTTACGGACAGGCCACAGATACGCAGTATTTT.

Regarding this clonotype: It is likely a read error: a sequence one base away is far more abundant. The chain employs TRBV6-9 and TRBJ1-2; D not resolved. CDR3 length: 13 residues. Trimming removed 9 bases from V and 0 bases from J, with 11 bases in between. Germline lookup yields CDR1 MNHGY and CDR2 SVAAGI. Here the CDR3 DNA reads TGTGCCAGAAGTGACGACACTAACTATGGCTACACCTTC. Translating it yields CARSDDTNYGYTF.

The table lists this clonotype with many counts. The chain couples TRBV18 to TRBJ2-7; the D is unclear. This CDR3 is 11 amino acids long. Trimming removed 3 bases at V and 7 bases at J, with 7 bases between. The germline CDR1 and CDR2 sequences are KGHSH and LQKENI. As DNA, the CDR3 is TGTGCCAGCTCACCCTCAGAAGAGCAGTACTTC. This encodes CASSPSEEQYF.

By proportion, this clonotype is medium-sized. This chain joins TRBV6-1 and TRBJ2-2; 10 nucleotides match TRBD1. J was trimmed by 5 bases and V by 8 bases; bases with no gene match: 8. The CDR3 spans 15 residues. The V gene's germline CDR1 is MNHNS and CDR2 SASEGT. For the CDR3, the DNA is TGTGCCAGCGGACGCCGGGACAGGGGTACCGGGGAGCTGTTTTTT. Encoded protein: CASGRRDRGTGELFF.

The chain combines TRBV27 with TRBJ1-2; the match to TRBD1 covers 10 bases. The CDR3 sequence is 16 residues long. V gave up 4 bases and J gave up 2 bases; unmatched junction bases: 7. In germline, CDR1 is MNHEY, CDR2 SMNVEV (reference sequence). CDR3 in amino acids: CASSSSTGGINYGYTF. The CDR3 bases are TGTGCCAGCAGTTCGTCGACAGGGGGCATCAACTATGGCTACACCTTC.

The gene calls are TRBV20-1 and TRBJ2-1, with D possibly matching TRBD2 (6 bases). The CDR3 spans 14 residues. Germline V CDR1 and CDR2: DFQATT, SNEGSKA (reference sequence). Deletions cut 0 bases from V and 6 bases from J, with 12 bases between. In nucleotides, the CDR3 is TGCAGTGCTAGAGATCAGGGAGGCCTCAATGAGCAGTTCTTC. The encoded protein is CSARDQGGLNEQFF.

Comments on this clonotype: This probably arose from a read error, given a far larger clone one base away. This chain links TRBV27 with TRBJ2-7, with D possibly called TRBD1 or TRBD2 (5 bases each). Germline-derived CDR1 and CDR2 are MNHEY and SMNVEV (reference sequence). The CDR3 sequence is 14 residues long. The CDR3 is CAILPGDGTYEKYF. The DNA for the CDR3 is TGTGCCATACTCCCTGGGGACGGCACCTACGAGAAGTACTTC.

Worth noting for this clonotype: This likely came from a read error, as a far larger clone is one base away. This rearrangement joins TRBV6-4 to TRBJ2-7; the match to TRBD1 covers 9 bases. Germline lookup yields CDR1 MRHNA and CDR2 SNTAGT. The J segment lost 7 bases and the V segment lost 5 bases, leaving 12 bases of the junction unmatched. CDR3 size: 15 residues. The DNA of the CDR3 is TGTGCCAGCAGTTCTACGGACAGGGGTGGGAATGAGCAGTACTTC. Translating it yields CASSSTDRGGNEQYF.

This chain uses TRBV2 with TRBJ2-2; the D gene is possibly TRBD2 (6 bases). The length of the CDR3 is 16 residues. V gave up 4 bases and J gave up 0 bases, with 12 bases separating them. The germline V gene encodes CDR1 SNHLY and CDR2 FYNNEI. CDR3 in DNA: TGTGCCAGCAGTGGTCTACGGGGGTCGAACACCGGGGAGCTGTTTTTT. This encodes CASSGLRGSNTGELFF.

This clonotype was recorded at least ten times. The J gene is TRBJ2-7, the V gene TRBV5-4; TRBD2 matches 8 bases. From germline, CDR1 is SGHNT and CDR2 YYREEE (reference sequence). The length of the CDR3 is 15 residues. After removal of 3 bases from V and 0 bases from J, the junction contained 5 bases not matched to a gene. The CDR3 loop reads CASSYQAGASYEQYF. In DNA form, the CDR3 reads TGTGCCAGCAGCTACCAAGCGGGAGCCTCCTACGAGCAGTACTTC. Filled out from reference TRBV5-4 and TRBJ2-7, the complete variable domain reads ETGVTQSPTHLIKTRGQQVTLRCSSQSGHNTVSWYQQALGQGPQFIFQYYREEENGRGNFPPRFSGLQFPNYSSELNVNALELDDSALYLCASSYQAGASYEQYFGPGTRLTVT.

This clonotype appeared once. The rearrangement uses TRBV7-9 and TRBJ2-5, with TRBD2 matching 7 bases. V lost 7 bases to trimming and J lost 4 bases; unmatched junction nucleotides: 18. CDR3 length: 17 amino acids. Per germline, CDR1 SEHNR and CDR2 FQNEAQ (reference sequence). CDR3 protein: CASIQAGLVIDVETQYF. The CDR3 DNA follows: TGTGCCAGCATCCAAGCGGGGTTGGTCATAGATGTAGAGACCCAGTACTTC. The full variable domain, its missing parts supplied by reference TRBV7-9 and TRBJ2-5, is DTGVSQNPRHKITKRGQNVTFRCDPISEHNRLYWYRQTLGQGPEFLTYFQNEAQLEKSRLLSDRFSAERPKGSFSTLEIQRTEQGDSAMYLCASIQAGLVIDVETQYFGPGTRLLVL.

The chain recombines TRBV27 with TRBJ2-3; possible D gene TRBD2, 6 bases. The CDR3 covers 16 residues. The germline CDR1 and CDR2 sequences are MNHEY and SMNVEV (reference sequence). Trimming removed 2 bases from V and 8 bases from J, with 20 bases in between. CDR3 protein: CASSLGQPGVTGTQYF. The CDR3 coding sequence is TGTGCCAGCAGTTTAGGGCAGCCGGGGGTGACGGGTACGCAGTATTTT.

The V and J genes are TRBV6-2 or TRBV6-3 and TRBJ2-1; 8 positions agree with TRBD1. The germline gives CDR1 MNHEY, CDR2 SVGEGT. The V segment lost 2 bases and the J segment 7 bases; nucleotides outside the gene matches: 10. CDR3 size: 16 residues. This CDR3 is CASSYVRTGPGNEQFF. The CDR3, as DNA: TGTGCCAGCAGTTACGTGCGGACAGGGCCGGGAAATGAGCAGTTCTTC.

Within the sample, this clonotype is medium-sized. CDR3 protein: CASSETRLSYNEQFF. The CDR3 DNA reads as TGCGCCAGCAGCGAGACCCGACTCTCCTACAATGAGCAGTTCTTC. The V gene is TRBV5-1, the J gene TRBJ2-1; no reliable D call. The CDR3 sequence is 15 residues long. The germline gives CDR1 SGHRS, CDR2 YFSETQ. Trimming stripped 4 bases from V and 0 bases from J, with 11 bases between.

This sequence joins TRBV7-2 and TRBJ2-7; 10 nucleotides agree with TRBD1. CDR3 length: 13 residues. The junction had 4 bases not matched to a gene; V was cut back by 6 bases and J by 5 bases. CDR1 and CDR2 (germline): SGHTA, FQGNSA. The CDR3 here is CASRDRGFNEQYF. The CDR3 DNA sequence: TGTGCCAGCAGGGACAGGGGGTTCAACGAGCAGTACTTC.